Described below is a single T cell receptor beta chain sequence and its context. Antigen specificity is unknown. Unmatched junction bases numbered 4, after V lost 4 bases and J lost 8 bases. CDR1 is SQVTM and CDR2 is ANQGSEA in the germline V gene. The CDR3 runs 12 residues. The data stem from a study of cytomegalovirus exposure and HLA in healthy donors. Study conclusions and caveats: Being productive about 87% or about 30% of the time was typical of most TCR beta V segments in an earlier analysis.

60 Vbeta and 13 Jbeta primers were used in PCR. Data came from immunoSEQ multiplex PCR; TCRdb stores just in-frame clones and leaves some out. The sample has fewer than 200,000 clones; over 60% are singletons. This sequence originates from a female donor in good health and CMV-seronegative. This chain uses TRBV29-1 with TRBJ2-1, with 8 bases lining up with TRBD1. What was sequenced was PBMCs. This chain's CDR3 is CSVGGQGDEQFF. For the CDR3, the DNA is TGCAGCGTTGGTGGACAGGGCGATGAGCAGTTCTTC.